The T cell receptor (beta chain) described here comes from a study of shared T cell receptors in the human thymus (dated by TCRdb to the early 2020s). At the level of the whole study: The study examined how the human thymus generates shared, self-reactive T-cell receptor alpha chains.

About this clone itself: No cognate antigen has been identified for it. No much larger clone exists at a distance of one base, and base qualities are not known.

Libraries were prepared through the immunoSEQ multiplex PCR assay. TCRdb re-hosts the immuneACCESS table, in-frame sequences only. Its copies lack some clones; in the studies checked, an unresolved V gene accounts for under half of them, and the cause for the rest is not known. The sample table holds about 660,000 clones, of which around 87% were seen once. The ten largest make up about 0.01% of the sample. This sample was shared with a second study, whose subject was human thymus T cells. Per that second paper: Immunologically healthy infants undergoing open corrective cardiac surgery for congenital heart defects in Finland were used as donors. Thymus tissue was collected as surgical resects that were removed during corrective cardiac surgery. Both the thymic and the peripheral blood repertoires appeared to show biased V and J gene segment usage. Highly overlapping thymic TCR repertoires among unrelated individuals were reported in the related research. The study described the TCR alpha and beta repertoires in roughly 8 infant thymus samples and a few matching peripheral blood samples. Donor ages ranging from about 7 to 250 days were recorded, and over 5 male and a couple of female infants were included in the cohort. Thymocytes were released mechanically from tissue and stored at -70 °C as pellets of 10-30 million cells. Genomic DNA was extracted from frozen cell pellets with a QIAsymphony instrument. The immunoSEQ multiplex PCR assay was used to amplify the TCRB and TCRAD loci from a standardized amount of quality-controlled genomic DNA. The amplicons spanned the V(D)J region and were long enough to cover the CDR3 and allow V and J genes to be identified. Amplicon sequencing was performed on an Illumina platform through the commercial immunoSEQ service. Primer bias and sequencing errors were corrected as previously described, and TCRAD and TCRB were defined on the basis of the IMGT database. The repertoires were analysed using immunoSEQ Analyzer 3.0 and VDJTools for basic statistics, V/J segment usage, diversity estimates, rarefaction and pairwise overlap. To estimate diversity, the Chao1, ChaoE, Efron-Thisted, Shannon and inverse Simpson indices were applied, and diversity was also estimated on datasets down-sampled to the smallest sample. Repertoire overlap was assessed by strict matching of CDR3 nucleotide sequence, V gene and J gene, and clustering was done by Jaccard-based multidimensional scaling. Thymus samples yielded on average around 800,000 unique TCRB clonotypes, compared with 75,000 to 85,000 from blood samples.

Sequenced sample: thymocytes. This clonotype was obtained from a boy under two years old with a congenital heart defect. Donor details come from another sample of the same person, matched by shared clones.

The DNA sequence reads TGTGCCAGCAGTTCCTTTATTGGACAGGGAAACGATAATGAAAAACTGTTTTTT. This encodes CASSSFIGQGNDNEKLFF. The chain is assembled from TRBV27 and TRBJ1-4, with 8 bases matching TRBD1. The germline V gene (reference sequence) supplies CDR1 MNHEY and CDR2 SMNVEV. Spanning cysteine to phenylalanine, the CDR3 consists of 18 amino acids. Solely the CDR3 DNA is kept, with 54 bases framed from the first base. V is cut back by 4 bases and J by 4 bases, with 14 bases in the junction unmatched.